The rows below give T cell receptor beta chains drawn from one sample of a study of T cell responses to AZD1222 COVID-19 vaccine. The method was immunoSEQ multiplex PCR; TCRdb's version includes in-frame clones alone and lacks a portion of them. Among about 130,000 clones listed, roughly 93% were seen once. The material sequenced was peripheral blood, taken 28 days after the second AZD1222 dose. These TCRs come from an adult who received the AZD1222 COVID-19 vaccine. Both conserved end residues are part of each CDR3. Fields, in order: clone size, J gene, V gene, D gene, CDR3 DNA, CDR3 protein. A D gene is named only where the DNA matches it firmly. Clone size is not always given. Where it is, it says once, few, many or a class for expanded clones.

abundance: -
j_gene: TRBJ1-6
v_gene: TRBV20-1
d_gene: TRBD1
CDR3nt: TGCAGTGCTAGTATTTCGGGACAGGGGAGTTCACCCCTCCACTTT
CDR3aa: CSASISGQGSSPLHF

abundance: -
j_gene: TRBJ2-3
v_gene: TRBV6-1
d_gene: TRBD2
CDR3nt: TGTGCCAGCAGTGAAGTGTGGCTTAGCGGGGGGGCAGATACGCAGTATTTT
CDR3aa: CASSEVWLSGGADTQYF

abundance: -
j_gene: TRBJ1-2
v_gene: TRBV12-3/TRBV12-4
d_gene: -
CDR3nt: TGTGCCAGCAGTCCTGACTCGTTGAGAGGCTACACCTTC
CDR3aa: CASSPDSLRGYTF

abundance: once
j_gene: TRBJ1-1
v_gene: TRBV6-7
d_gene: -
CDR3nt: TGTGCCAGCAGTAAGGGCAGGTACACTGAAGCTTTCTTT
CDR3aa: CASSKGRYTEAFF

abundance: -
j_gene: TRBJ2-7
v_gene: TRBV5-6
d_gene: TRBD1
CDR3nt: TGTGCCAGCATCTCTGGACAGGGGAAGCAGTACTTC
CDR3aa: CASISGQGKQYF

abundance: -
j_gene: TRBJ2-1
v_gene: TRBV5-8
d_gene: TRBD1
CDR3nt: TGTGCCAGCAGATCTAGGGGGCTTGAGTACAATGAGCAGTTCTTC
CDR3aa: CASRSRGLEYNEQFF

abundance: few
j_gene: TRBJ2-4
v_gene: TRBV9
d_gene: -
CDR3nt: TGTGCCAGCAGCCCGCGGCAGAATCAGTACTTC
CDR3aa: CASSPRQNQYF

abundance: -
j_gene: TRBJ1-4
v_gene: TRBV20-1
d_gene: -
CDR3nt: TGCAGTGCCCATTGGGGTGAAAAACTGTTTTTT
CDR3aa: CSAHWGEKLFF

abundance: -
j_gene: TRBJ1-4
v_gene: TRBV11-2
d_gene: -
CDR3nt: TGTGCCAGCAGGGCTACAGGGTGGGATGAAAAACTGTTTTTT
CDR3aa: CASRATGWDEKLFF

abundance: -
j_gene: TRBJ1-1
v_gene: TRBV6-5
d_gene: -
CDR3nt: TGTGCCAGCAGTTACAGTCAGTACACTGAAGCTTTCTTT
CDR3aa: CASSYSQYTEAFF

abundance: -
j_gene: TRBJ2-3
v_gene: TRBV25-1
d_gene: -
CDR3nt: TGTGCCAGCACCGCAGGGGCGCATGGCACAGATACGCAGTATTTT
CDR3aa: CASTAGAHGTDTQYF

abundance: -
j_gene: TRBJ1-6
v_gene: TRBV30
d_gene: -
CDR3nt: TGTGCCTGGAGTGTTACTGGGAATTCACCCCTCCACTTT
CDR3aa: CAWSVTGNSPLHF

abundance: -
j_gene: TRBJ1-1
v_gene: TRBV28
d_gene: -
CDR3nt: TGTGCCAGCAGTTTTGGGAGGGGCGCCACTGAAGCTTTCTTT
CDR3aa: CASSFGRGATEAFF

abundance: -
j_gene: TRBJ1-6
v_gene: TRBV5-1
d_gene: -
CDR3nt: TGCGCCAGCAGCTTGGATCGGAGCTCCTATAATTCACCCCTCCACTTT
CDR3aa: CASSLDRSSYNSPLHF

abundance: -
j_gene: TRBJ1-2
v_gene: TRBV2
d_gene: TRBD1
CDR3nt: TGTGCCAGCAGGGACGACAGGGATGGCTACACCTTC
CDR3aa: CASRDDRDGYTF

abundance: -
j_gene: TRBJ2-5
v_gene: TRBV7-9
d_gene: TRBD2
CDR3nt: TGTGCCAGCAGCGAAGCGGGGGGCCAAGAGACCCAGTACTTC
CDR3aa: CASSEAGGQETQYF

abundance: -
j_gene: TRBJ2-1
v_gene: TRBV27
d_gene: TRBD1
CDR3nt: TGTGCCAGCAGGGGACAGGGCGTACATGAGCAGTTCTTC
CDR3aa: CASRGQGVHEQFF

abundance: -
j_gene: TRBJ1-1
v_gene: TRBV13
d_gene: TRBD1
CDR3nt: TGTGCCAGCAGCTCTTTGAAAGGGACAGGATCGCTAGGCACTGAAGCTTTCTTT
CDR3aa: CASSSLKGTGSLGTEAFF

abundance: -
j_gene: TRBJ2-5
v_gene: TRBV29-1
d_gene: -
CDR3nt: TGCAGCGTTCCTGGACGGGGCGAGACCCAGTACTTC
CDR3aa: CSVPGRGETQYF

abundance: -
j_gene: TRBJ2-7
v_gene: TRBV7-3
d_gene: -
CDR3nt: TGTGCCAGCAGCTTAAATGGGGGAGAGCAGTACTTC
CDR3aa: CASSLNGGEQYF

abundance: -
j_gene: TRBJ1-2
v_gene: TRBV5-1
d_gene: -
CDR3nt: TGCGCCAACAGGATTATAGGGCAGGACTATGGCTACACCTTC
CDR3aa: CANRIIGQDYGYTF

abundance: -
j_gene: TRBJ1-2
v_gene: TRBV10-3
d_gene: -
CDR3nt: TGTGCCATCAGTGTGACGGCTAACTATGGCTACACCTTC
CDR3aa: CAISVTANYGYTF

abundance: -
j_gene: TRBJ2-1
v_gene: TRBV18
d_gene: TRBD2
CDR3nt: TGTGCCAGCTCAGCAGGACTAGCGGGGGGGCTTAATTTTGCCAATGAGCAGTTCTTC
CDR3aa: CASSAGLAGGLNFANEQFF

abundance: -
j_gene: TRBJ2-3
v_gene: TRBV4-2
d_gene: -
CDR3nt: TGTGCCAGCAGCCAAGGGCGAGCGCTCGGGTGGACAGATACGCAGTATTTT
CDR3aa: CASSQGRALGWTDTQYF

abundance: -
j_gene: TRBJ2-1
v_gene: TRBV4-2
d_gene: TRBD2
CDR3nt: TGTGCCAGCAGCCCTAGCGGGGGGTACAATGAGCAGTTCTTC
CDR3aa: CASSPSGGYNEQFF

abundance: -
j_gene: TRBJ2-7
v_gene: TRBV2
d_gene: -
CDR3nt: TGTGCCAGCAGTAGGACGACAATAGAGCAGTACTTC
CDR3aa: CASSRTTIEQYF

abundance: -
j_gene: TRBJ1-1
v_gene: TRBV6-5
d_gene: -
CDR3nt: TGTGCCAGCAGACCAGGACAGAAGAACACTGAAGCTTTCTTT
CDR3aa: CASRPGQKNTEAFF

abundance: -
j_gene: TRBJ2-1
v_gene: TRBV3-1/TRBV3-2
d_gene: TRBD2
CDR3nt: TGTGCCAGCAGCCAAAGGGGCGGGGGGGCTAATGAGCAGTTCTTC
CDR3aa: CASSQRGGGANEQFF

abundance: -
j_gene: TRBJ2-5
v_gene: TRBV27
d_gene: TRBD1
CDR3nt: TGTGCCAGCAGTTTCTTGACAGGGGGAGAGACCCAGTACTTC
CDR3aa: CASSFLTGGETQYF

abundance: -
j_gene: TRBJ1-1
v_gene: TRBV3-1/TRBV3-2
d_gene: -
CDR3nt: TGTGCCAGCAGCGCCATAAGAGGGGGTCCTTTCTTT
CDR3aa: CASSAIRGGPFF

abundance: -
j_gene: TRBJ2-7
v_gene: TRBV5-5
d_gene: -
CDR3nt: TGTGCCAGCAGCGGAGACCTAATGCTCTACGAGCAGTACTTC
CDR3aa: CASSGDLMLYEQYF

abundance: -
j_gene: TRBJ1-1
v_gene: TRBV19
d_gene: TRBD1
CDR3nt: TGTGCCAGTAGTATAGACCGGGACAGGGTGGTGAACACTGAAGCTTTCTTT
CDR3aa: CASSIDRDRVVNTEAFF

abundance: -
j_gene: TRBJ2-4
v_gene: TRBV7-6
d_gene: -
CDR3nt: TGTGCCAGCAGCTTAGAGGGGAGTGCCAAAAACATTCAGTACTTC
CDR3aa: CASSLEGSAKNIQYF

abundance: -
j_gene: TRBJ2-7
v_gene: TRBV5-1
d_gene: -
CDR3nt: TGCGCCAGCAGCTTAAGCGGTAGCTCCTACGAGCAGTACTTC
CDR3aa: CASSLSGSSYEQYF

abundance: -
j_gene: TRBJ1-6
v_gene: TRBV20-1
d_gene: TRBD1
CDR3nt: TGCAGTGCTAGTATCGGGACAGGGGACTCACCCCTCCACTTT
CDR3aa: CSASIGTGDSPLHF

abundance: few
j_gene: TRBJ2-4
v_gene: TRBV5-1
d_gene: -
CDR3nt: TGCGCCAGCAGCGAGCCAGGGGTTACTCAGTACTTC
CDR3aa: CASSEPGVTQYF

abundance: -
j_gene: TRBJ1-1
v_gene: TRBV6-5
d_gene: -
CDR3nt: TGTGCCAGCAGTTCTGGGACCGGCGGAGAAGCTTTCTTT
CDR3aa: CASSSGTGGEAFF

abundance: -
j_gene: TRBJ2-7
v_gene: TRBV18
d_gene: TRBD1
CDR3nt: TGTGCCAGCTCACCACCGGGACAGATAAACTACGAGCAGTACTTC
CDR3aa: CASSPPGQINYEQYF

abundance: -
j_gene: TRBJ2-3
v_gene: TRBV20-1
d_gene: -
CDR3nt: TGCAGTGCTAGAGCAGATACGCAGTATTTT
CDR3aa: CSARADTQYF

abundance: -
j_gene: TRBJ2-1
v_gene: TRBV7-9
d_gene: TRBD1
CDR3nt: TGTGCCATCACATCAGGGGGCGCGACGTACAATGAGCAGTTCTTC
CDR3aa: CAITSGGATYNEQFF

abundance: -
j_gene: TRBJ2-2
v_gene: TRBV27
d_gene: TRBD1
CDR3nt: TGTGCCAGCAGCCATACCCGGACAGGGAACACCGGGGAGCTGTTTTTT
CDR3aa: CASSHTRTGNTGELFF

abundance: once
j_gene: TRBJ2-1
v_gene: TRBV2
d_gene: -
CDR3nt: TGTGCCAGCAGTGGGAGGGCAGGCTACAATGAGCAGTTCTTC
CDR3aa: CASSGRAGYNEQFF

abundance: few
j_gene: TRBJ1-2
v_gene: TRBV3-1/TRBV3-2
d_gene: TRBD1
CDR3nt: TGTGCCAGCAGCCAATTCTACTGGGACAGGGAGAACTATGGCTACACCTTC
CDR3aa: CASSQFYWDRENYGYTF

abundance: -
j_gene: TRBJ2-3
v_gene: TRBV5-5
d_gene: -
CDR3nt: TGTGCCAGCAGCCCGGAGGGTCTTAAATGGGATACGCAGTATTTT
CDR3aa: CASSPEGLKWDTQYF

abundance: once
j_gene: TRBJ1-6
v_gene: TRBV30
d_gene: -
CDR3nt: TGTGCCTGGAGTAAGGAGGGACTGCTGAATTCACCCCTCCACTTT
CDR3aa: CAWSKEGLLNSPLHF

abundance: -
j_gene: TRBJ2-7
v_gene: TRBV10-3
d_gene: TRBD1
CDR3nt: TGTGCCATCAAGGCGACAGGGAGTACCTACGAGCAGTACTTC
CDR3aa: CAIKATGSTYEQYF

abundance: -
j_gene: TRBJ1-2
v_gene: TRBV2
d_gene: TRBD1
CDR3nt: TGTGCCAGCAGTGAACGGACAGGGATCGGTGGCTACACCTTC
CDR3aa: CASSERTGIGGYTF

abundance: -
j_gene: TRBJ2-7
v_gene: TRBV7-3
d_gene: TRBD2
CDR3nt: TGTGCCAGCAGCCCATCGGGACTAGCGGGAGAGCAGTACTTC
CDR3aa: CASSPSGLAGEQYF

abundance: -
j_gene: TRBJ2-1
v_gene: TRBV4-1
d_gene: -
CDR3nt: TGCGCCAGCAAGAGAGGGACACGCAACAATGAGCAGTTCTTC
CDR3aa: CASKRGTRNNEQFF

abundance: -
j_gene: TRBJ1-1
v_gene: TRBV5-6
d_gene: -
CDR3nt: TGTGCCAGCAGCTTTATGGGATTTACTGAAGCTTTCTTT
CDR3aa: CASSFMGFTEAFF

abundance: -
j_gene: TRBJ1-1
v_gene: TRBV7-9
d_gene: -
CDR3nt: TGTGCCAGCAGCTTAGGATCAGGGTGGGAGACTGAAGCTTTCTTT
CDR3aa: CASSLGSGWETEAFF

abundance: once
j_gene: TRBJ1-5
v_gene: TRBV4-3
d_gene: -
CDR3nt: TGCGCCAGCAGCCAAGATCACGCGGCGGTGGGCAATCAGCCCCAGCATTTT
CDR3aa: CASSQDHAAVGNQPQHF

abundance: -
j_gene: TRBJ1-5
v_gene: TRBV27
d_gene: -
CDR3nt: TGTGCCAGCAGCCCTATGGGGGAAGCTCAGCCCCAGCATTTT
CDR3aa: CASSPMGEAQPQHF

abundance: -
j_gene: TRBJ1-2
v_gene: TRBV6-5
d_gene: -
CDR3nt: TGTGCCAGCAGCCTCTCGATCCTGTACGATGGCTACACCTTC
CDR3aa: CASSLSILYDGYTF